This T cell receptor beta chain was captured in a study of ipilimumab plus nivolumab after autologous stem cell transplantation (dated by TCRdb to the early 2020s). About the study as a whole: The median number of doses received by trial patients was about five for ipilimumab and fewer than ten for nivolumab. Patients in the myeloma cohort were either high-risk and transplant-naive or had relapsed within 3 years of a first autologous transplant. Patients with high-risk diffuse large B cell lymphoma, mature T cell lymphoma, or multiple myeloma undergoing autologous transplant were enrolled in the trial. The intent-to-treat population of the trial consisted of 30 to 35 patients. What the authors observed across the whole study: The authors concluded that combined checkpoint inhibition appeared tolerable when used as consolidation after transplant. According to the authors, a biologic rationale for studying the approach further came from T cell receptor repertoire, regulatory T cell phenotype and gut microbiota profiles.

From cysteine to phenylalanine, the CDR3 is 17 amino acids long. Only the CDR3 DNA is retained, 51 bases long and in frame from the first base. CDR1 and CDR2, looked up from the germline V gene, are SGHDT and YYEEEE. V was cut back by 4 bases and J by 4 bases, leaving a gap of 21 bases between them. Libraries came from the immunoSEQ multiplex PCR assay. TCRdb mirrors the immuneACCESS table, restricted to in-frame sequences. Some clones are absent from its copies; in checked studies, under half trace to an unresolved V gene, and the reason for the others is unknown. The sample includes under 6,000 clones, with 76% observed a single time. Together, the top ten hold around 15% of the sample. Ipilimumab was given at 1 mg/kg intravenously on day 1 of selected weeks, and checkpoint therapy started 14 to 28 days after autologous transplant. Nivolumab was administered at 3 mg/kg intravenously on day 1 of weeks 1, 4, 7, 10, and every two weeks through week 26. The study was a Phase Ib clinical trial testing combined checkpoint inhibition with ipilimumab and nivolumab as consolidation after autologous stem cell transplantation.

Concerning this clone: There is no known antigen for this receptor. Within one base of it there is no much larger clone, and no base qualities were kept.

The sequence joins TRBV5-6 to TRBJ1-3, with the D gene not confidently named. The TCR was taken from a male donor with multiple myeloma. The sequences come from PBMCs, collected in a trial of ipilimumab plus nivolumab as post-transplant consolidation. Here the CDR3 is given as CASSPPGGIRSGNTIYF. The DNA is as follows: TGTGCCAGCAGCCCCCCCGGAGGGATTCGTTCCGGAAACACCATATATTTT.